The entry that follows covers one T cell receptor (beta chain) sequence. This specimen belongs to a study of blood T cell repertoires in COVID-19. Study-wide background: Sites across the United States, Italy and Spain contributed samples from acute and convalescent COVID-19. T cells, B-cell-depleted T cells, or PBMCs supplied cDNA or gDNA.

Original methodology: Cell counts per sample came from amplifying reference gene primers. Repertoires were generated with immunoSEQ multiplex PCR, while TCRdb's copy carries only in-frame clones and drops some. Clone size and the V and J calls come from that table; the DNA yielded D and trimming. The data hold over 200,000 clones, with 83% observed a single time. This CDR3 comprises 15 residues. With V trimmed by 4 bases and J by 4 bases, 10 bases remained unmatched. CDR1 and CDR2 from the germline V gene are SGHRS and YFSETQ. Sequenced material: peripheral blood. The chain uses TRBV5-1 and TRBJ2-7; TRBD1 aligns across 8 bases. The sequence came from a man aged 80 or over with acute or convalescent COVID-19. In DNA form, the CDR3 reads TGCGCCAGCAGCCCGCGGACAGGGTGGACTTACGAGCAGTACTTC. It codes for CASSPRTGWTYEQYF.